This T cell receptor (beta chain) was recovered during a study of blood T cell repertoires in COVID-19. Overall study context: In each case, the material was cDNA or gDNA derived from T cells, B-cell-depleted T cells, or PBMCs.

As concerns this clone: The sample contains more than one DNA sequence encoding this CDR3.

Per the original data handling: Nucleated cell counts were estimated from reference gene primer amplification. Only in-frame clones appear in the TCRdb table, and some are missing; sequencing was by immunoSEQ multiplex PCR. V, J and clone size reflect that table, while D and trimming were determined from the DNA. The sample contains 300,000 to 350,000 clones, roughly 86% of which appear only once. The TCR was taken from a woman in her seventies with COVID-19, enrolled during active disease. Sequenced: peripheral blood.

The CDR3 nucleotides are TGCGCCAGCAGCTTATCAGGGGGGACTGAAGCTTTCTTT. It translates to CASSLSGGTEAFF. The rearrangement uses TRBV5-1 and TRBJ1-1; 7 positions agree with TRBD1. Losses at the gene ends were 2 bases for V and 5 bases for J; bases not matched to a gene: 3. This CDR3 has 13 residues. In germline, CDR1 is SGHRS, CDR2 YFSETQ.